Below, 7 T cell receptor beta chains from the same sample are listed, as sequenced in a study of shared clonotypes between healthy human individuals. Measured with immunoSEQ multiplex PCR; TCRdb has only the in-frame clones, and not every one. The table has approximately 2.1 million clones, more than 80% seen once. Sequencing used naive CD4+ T cells from PBMCs. Subset in this sample: CD45RA+ positively selected. The receptor source for this set is a man between 18 and 35 years old in good health. Some clones in this sample may be carry-over from other donors' samples.

This chain joins TRBV28 and TRBJ1-1; D not certain. V was shortened by 6 bases and J by 6 bases, with 8 bases between the two germline ends. This CDR3 is 11 amino acids long. Per the germline V gene, CDR1 is MDHEN and CDR2 is SYDVKM. The CDR3 coding sequence is TGTGCCAGCAGGAAGACGGCTGAAGCTTTCTTT. It is translated as CASRKTAEAFF. The full variable domain, in which reference TRBV28 and TRBJ1-1 provide the parts outside the CDR3, is DVKVTQSSRYLVKRTGEKVFLECVQDMDHENMFWYRQDPGLGLRLIYFSYDVKMKEKGDIPEGYSVSREKKERFSLILESASTNQTSMYLCASRKTAEAFFGQGTRLTVV.

CDR3 nucleotide sequence: TGCGCCAGCAGCTTGGAGGGGGGAAATGCTTTCTTT. It translates to CASSLEGGNAFF. The rearrangement joins TRBV5-1 to TRBJ1-1; tentatively, D is TRBD1 (6 bases). Germline-derived CDR1 and CDR2 are SGHRS and YFSETQ. There are 12 residues in the CDR3. V lost 0 bases to trimming and J lost 11 bases, with 11 bases between them. Full variable domain (outside the CDR3, taken from reference TRBV5-1 and TRBJ1-1): KAGVTQTPRYLIKTRGQQVTLSCSPISGHRSVSWYQQTPGQGLQFLFEYFSETQRNKGNFPGRFSGRQFSNSRSEMNVSTLELGDSALYLCASSLEGGNAFFGQGTRLTVV.

The chain joins TRBV29-1 to TRBJ2-1; D gene unclear. The CDR3 has 15 amino acids. Germline CDR1 reads SQVTM; CDR2 reads ANQGSEA. Trimming left V 1 base short and J 3 bases short, with 13 bases between. CDR3 sequence reads: CSVEGTPVLYNEQFF. CDR3 nucleotide sequence: TGCAGCGTTGAAGGGACCCCGGTTCTCTACAATGAGCAGTTCTTC.

As concerns this clone: This sample includes further DNA sequences coding for the same CDR3. The chain recombines TRBV7-2 with TRBJ1-2; D possibly corresponds to TRBD1 (5 bases). The germline gives CDR1 SGHTA, CDR2 FQGNSA. This CDR3 has 15 amino acids. V gave up 1 base and J gave up 4 bases, with 13 bases separating them. The CDR3 DNA follows: TGTGCCAGCAGCTTAGATGGGGGAAGGGGCTATGGCTACACCTTC. The encoded protein is CASSLDGGRGYGYTF.

This chain joins TRBV18 and TRBJ1-5; 7 nucleotides align to TRBD1. The length of the CDR3 is 15 residues. J was trimmed by 4 bases and V by 3 bases; bases with no gene match: 6. From germline, CDR1 is KGHSH and CDR2 LQKENI. The CDR3 DNA sequence: TGTGCCAGCTCACCCAGATGGGACAGAAATCAGCCCCAGCATTTT. Residues: CASSPRWDRNQPQHF.

The rearrangement joins TRBV7-9 to TRBJ2-5; no clear D. V dropped 4 bases and J dropped 4 bases, with 7 bases sitting between them. Germline V gene sequence: CDR1 SEHNR, CDR2 FQNEAQ (reference sequence). This CDR3 is 12 amino acids long. The CDR3 is CASSSLRETQYF. DNA of the CDR3: TGTGCCAGCAGCTCGCTTAGAGAGACCCAGTACTTC.

The chain has TRBV4-2 and TRBJ2-7; TRBD2 is a possible D gene (6 bases). V was clipped by 4 bases and J by 5 bases, with 18 bases between them. The germline CDR1 and CDR2 sequences are LGHNA and YNFKEQ. CDR3 length: 15 residues. The CDR3 DNA sequence: TGTGCCAGCAGCCGGCAGACTAGTTTACCCCACGAGCAGTACTTC. The encoded protein is CASSRQTSLPHEQYF.